The 6 T cell receptor beta chains reported below all come from one sample, sequenced in a study of shared clonotypes between healthy human individuals. The assay was immunoSEQ multiplex PCR, and TCRdb's table has in-frame clones only and misses some. The data contain roughly 2.4 million clones, 90% to 96% of them singletons. Sequences were obtained from naive CD4+ T cells sorted from blood. The subset here: CD45RA+ positively selected. These receptors were obtained from a man aged 18 to 29 in good health.

The chain links TRBV7-2 to TRBJ2-7; 12 bases map to TRBD2. There are 16 residues in the CDR3. J lost 6 bases, V lost 6 bases, and 12 bases had no gene match. Germline lookup yields CDR1 SGHTA and CDR2 FQGNSA. This chain's CDR3 is CASSSSGRTSGIEQYF. CDR3 bases: TGTGCCAGCAGTTCGTCCGGGAGGACTAGCGGGATCGAGCAGTACTTC.

The chain joins TRBV28 to TRBJ2-5; 9 bases are shared with TRBD1. The CDR3 totals 16 residues. Losses at the gene ends were 2 bases for V and 1 base for J; bases not matched to a gene: 5. CDR1 and CDR2 from the germline V gene are MDHEN and SYDVKM. This chain's CDR3 is CASSLRQGVSQETQYF. In DNA, the CDR3 is TGTGCCAGCAGTTTAAGACAGGGGGTATCCCAAGAGACCCAGTACTTC.

This rearrangement joins TRBV5-1 to TRBJ2-5; D gene uncertain. V lost 4 bases, J lost 7 bases, and 17 bases lay in between. This CDR3 comprises 14 residues. CDR1 and CDR2 from the germline V gene are SGHRS and YFSETQ. CDR3 bases: TGCGCCAGCAGCCTTGATACGCCGGAATGGACCCAGTACTTC. This gives the protein CASSLDTPEWTQYF.

The chain couples TRBV4-1 to TRBJ2-3, with 7 nucleotides matching TRBD2. J lost 5 bases, V lost 0 bases, and 8 bases had no gene match. The CDR3 has 16 residues. Germline V gives CDR1 MGHRA, CDR2 YSYEKL. CDR3 sequence reads: CASSQDGKAGEDTQYF. In DNA form, the CDR3 reads TGCGCCAGCAGCCAAGATGGAAAGGCGGGGGAAGATACGCAGTATTTT.

This rearrangement joins TRBV5-6 to TRBJ1-3; possible D gene TRBD1, 6 bases. Between the trimmed V and J ends, which lost 4 bases and 0 bases, there was a span of 11 bases. This CDR3 has 15 amino acids. Germline CDR1 is SGHDT and CDR2 is YYEEEE. CDR3 nucleotides: TGTGCCAGCAGCCCCGGGGGCTTCTCTGGAAACACCATATATTTT. Amino acid sequence: CASSPGGFSGNTIYF. Full variable domain (missing parts from reference TRBV5-6 and TRBJ1-3): DAGVTQSPTHLIKTRGQQVTLRCSPKSGHDTVSWYQQALGQGPQFIFQYYEEEERQRGNFPDRFSGHQFPNYSSELNVNALLLGDSALYLCASSPGGFSGNTIYFGEGSWLTVV.

Worth noting for this clone: Other DNA sequences in this sample translate to the same CDR3. V and J are TRBV6-5 and TRBJ2-7, with 10 bases identical to TRBD1. Losses at the gene ends were 2 bases for V and 6 bases for J; bases not matched to a gene: 1. Per the germline V gene, CDR1 is MNHEY and CDR2 is SVGAGI. The CDR3 loop spans 13 amino acids. CDR3 region: CASSYRTGGEQYF. Written as DNA, the CDR3 is TGTGCCAGCAGTTACAGGACAGGGGGCGAGCAGTACTTC.